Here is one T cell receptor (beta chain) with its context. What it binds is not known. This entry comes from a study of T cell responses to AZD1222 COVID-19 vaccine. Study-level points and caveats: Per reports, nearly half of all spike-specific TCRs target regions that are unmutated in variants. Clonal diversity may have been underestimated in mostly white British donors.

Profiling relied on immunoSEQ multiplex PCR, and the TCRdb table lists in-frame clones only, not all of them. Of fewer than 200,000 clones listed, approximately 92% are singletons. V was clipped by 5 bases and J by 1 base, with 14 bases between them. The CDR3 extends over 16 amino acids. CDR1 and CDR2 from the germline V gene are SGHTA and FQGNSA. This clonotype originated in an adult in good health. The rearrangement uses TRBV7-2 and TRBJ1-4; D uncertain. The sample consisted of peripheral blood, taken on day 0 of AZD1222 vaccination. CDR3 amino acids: CASSPKRAGTNEKLFF. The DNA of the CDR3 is TGTGCCAGCAGCCCGAAAAGGGCGGGAACTAATGAAAAACTGTTTTTT.